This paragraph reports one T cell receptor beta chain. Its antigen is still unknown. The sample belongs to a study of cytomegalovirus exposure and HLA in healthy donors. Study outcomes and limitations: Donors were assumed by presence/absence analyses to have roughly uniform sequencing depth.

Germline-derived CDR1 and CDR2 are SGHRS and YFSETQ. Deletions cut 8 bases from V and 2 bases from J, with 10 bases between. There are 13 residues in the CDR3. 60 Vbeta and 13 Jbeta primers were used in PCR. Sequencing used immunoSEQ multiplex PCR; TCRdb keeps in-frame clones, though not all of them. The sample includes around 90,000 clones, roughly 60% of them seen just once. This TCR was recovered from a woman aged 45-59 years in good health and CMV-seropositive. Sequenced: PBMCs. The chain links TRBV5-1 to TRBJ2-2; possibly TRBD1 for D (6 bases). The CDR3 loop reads CASEGQNTGELFF. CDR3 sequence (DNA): TGCGCCAGTGAGGGACAAAACACCGGGGAGCTGTTTTTT.